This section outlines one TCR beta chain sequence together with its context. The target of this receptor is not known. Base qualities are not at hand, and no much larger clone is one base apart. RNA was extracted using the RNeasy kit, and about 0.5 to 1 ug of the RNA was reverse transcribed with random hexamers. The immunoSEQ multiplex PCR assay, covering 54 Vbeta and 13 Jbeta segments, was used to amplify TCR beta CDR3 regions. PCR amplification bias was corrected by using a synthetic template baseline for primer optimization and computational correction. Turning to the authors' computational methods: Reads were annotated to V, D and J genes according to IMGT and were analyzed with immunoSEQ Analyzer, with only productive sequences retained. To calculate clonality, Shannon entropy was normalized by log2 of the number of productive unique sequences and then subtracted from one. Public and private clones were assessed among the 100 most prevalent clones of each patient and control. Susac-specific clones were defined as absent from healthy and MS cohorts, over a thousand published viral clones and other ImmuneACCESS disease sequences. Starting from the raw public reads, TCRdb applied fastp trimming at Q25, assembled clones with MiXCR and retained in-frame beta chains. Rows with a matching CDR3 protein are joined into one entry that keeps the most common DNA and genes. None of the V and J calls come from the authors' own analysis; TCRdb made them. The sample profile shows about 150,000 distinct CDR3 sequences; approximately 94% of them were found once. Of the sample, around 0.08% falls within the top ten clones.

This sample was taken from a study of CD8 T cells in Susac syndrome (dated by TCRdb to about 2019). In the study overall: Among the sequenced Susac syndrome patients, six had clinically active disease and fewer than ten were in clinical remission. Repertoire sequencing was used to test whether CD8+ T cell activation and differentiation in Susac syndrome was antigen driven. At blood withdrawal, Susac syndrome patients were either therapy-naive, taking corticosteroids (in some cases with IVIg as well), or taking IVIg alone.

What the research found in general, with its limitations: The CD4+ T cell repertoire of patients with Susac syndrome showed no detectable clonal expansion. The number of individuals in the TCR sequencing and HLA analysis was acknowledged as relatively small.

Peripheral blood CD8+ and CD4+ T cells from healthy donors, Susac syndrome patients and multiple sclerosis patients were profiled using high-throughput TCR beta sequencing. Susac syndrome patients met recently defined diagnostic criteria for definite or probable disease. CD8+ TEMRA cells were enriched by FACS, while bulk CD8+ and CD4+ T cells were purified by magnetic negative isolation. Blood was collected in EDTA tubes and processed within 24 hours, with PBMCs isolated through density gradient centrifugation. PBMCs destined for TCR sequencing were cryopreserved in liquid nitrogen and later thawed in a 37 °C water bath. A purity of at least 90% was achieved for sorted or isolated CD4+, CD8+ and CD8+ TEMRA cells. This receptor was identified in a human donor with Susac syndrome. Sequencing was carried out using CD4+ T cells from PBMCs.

The CDR3 has the sequence CSAKGQALYEQYF. The nucleotides read TGCAGCGCCAAGGGACAGGCCCTTTACGAGCAGTACTTC. The chain is encoded by TRBV29-1 joined to TRBJ2-7, and 8 junctional nucleotides match TRBD1. The germline V gene supplies CDR1 SQVTM and CDR2 ANQGSEA. The CDR3 spans 13 residues, from the cysteine through the phenylalanine. This entry keeps only the CDR3 DNA: 39 bases, framed from base 1. V is trimmed back by 7 bases and J by 4 bases, and the junction contains 9 bases that no gene match accounts for.